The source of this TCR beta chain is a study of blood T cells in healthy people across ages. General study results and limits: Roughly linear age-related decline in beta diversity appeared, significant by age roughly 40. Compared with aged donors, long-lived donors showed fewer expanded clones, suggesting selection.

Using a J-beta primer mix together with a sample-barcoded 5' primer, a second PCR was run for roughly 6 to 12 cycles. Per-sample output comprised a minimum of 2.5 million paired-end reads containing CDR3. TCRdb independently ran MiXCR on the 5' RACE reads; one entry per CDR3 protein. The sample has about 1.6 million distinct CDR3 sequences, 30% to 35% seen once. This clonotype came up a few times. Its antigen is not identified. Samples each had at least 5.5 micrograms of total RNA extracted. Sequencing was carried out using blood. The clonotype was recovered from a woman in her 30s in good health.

The CDR3 coding sequence is TGCAGTGCTCGCCCTCCGGGAGTGGAGACCCAGTACTTC. Residues: CSARPPGVETQYF. The chain has TRBV20-1 and TRBJ2-5, with D possibly TRBD2 on 6 matching bases. With 5 bases removed from V and 5 bases from J, the gap between germline ends came to 15 bases. This CDR3 contains 13 residues. Per the germline V gene, CDR1 is DFQATT and CDR2 is SNEGSKA (reference sequence).